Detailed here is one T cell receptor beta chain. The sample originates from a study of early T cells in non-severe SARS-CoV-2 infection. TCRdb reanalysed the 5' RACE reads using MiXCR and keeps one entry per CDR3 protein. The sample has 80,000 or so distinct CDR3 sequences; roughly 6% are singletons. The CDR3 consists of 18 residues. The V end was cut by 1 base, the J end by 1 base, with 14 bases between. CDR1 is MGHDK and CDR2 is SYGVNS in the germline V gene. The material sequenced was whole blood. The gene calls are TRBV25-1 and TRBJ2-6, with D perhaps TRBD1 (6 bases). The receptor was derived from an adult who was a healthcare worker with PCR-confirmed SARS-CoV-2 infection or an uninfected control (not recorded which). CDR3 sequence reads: CASSEWNRVTSGANVLTF. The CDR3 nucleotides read TGTGCCAGCAGTGAATGGAACAGGGTGACATCTGGGGCCAACGTCCTGACTTTC.